The 23 T cell receptor beta chains below come from one sample, sequenced in a study of blood T cell repertoires in COVID-19. The method was immunoSEQ multiplex PCR; TCRdb's version includes in-frame clones alone and lacks a portion of them. Of 150,000 to 170,000 clones in the sample, about 83% were seen once. Material: peripheral blood. These receptors all stem from a woman aged 55-69 years with COVID-19, enrolled during active disease.

The genes are TRBV7-2 and TRBJ2-2, with 15 bases aligning to TRBD2. CDR1 is SGHTA, CDR2 FQGNSA, per germline. The CDR3 spans 16 residues. V shed 5 bases and J 5 bases; nucleotides not matched to a gene: 3. CDR3 residues: CASSPGTSGRTGELFF. In DNA form, the CDR3 reads TGTGCCAGCAGCCCCGGGACTAGCGGGAGGACCGGGGAGCTGTTTTTT.

The chain carries TRBV4-1 and TRBJ1-5; possible D gene TRBD1, 6 bases. The CDR3 sequence is 16 residues long. V was trimmed by 3 bases and J by 2 bases, leaving 14 bases between them. From germline, CDR1 is MGHRA and CDR2 YSYEKL. CDR3 sequence: CASSQLTGIGNQPQHF. Here the CDR3 DNA reads TGCGCCAGCAGCCAGTTAACAGGGATTGGCAATCAGCCCCAGCATTTT.

This chain connects TRBV11-2 to TRBJ1-2, with D uncertain. The ends were cut back, 1 base at V and 5 bases at J, with 8 bases in the middle. The germline CDR1 and CDR2 sequences are SGHAT and FQNNGV. This CDR3 is 13 amino acids long. This CDR3 is CASSLAGSYGYTF. The DNA for the CDR3 is TGTGCCAGCAGCTTAGCGGGGTCATATGGCTACACCTTC.

The chain combines TRBV18 with TRBJ1-5; D is perhaps TRBD1 (6 bases). Germline V gene sequence: CDR1 KGHSH, CDR2 LQKENI. The germline V and J ends were trimmed by 1 base and 3 bases, with 16 bases remaining between them. The CDR3 contains 17 residues. CDR3 bases: TGTGCCAGCTCACCACTGGGGGCGGGGGGGTCCAATCAGCCCCAGCATTTT. Translation gives CASSPLGAGGSNQPQHF. Complete variable domain (other parts from reference TRBV18 and TRBJ1-5): NAGVMQNPRHLVRRRGQEARLRCSPMKGHSHVYWYRQLPEEGLKFMVYLQKENIIDESGMPKERFSAEFPKEGPSILRIQQVVRGDSAAYFCASSPLGAGGSNQPQHFGDGTRLSIL.

The sample holds a few counts of this clone. V and J are TRBV2 and TRBJ1-2; D remains unclear. Trimming took 5 bases from V and 2 from J, leaving 9 bases between them. In germline, CDR1 is SNHLY, CDR2 FYNNEI. The CDR3 contains 13 residues. DNA of the CDR3: TGTGCCAGCAGTTCTACAGTGAACTATGGCTACACCTTC. Translation: CASSSTVNYGYTF.

In nucleotides, the CDR3 is TGTGCTAGTGGTCCCGACAGGGGGCGACGGGAAAAACTGTTTTTT. This sequence encodes CASGPDRGRREKLFF. V usage is TRBV12-5 and J usage is TRBJ1-4, with TRBD1 matching over 10 bases. Germline CDR1 is LGHNT and CDR2 is FRNRAP. J was trimmed by 8 bases and V by 5 bases; bases with no gene match: 8. This CDR3 contains 15 residues.

The rearrangement links TRBV5-6 to TRBJ1-2; D is ambiguous. Germline assignment: CDR1 SGHDT and CDR2 YYEEEE. The CDR3 is 15 amino acids. Between the trimmed V and J ends, which lost 2 bases and 0 bases, there was a span of 11 bases. CDR3 DNA: TGTGCCAGCAGCTTATGGACGGGAGCTAACTATGGCTACACCTTC. It encodes CASSLWTGANYGYTF.

V is TRBV5-8 and J is TRBJ1-2; 7 bases fit TRBD1. V shed 4 bases, J shed 5 bases, and the junction held 20 bases outside the gene matches. Germline assignment: CDR1 SGHTS and CDR2 YDEGEE. This CDR3 spans 18 amino acids. DNA for the CDR3: TGTGCCAGCAGCACCCTCCGGGACAGAGTCTCCCCCGATTATGGCTACACCTTC. It yields the protein CASSTLRDRVSPDYGYTF.

The CDR3 coding sequence is TGTGCCAGCAGCTCCACAGGGTTGGGGTCACCCCTCCACTTT. Translated, it gives CASSSTGLGSPLHF. The gene calls are TRBV7-9 and TRBJ1-6, with D maybe TRBD1 (6 bases). V lost 4 bases and J lost 10, with 14 bases in between. CDR1 is SEHNR, CDR2 FQNEAQ, per germline (reference sequence). The CDR3 length is 14 residues. Drawing the rest from reference TRBV7-9 and TRBJ1-6, the complete variable domain is DTGVSQNPRHKITKRGQNVTFRCDPISEHNRLYWYRQTLGQGPEFLTYFQNEAQLEKSRLLSDRFSAERPKGSFSTLEIQRTEQGDSAMYLCASSSTGLGSPLHFGNGTRLTVT.

This chain links TRBV19 with TRBJ1-2, with TRBD1 identical over 9 bases. The V segment lost 4 bases and the J segment 8 bases; nucleotides outside the gene matches: 11. Per the germline V gene, CDR1 is LNHDA and CDR2 is SQIVND (reference sequence). The length of the CDR3 is 15 residues. The DNA for the CDR3 is TGTGCCAGTAGTAGACCAACAGGGGGCTCGCGGGGCTACACCTTC. Translating it yields CASSRPTGGSRGYTF.

The chain links TRBV3-1 (or the pseudogene TRBV3-2) to TRBJ2-2, with D perhaps TRBD2 (5 bases). The CDR3 totals 17 residues. V was cut by 2 bases and J by 5 bases, with 18 bases left in between. Germline V gene data show CDR1 as LGHDT and CDR2 as YNNKEL (reference sequence). In DNA form, the CDR3 reads TGTGCCAGCAGCCAAACGGCTTTGATTGGGAGAACCGGGGAGCTGTTTTTT. Protein: CASSQTALIGRTGELFF.

The chain carries TRBV9 and TRBJ2-3; D is possibly TRBD2 (5 bases). The CDR3 consists of 16 residues. V lost 0 bases, J lost 0 bases, and 11 bases lay in between. Germline-derived CDR1 and CDR2 are SGDLS and YYNGEE. The CDR3 DNA is TGTGCCAGCAGCGTAGGGCAGACGGGAAGCACAGATACGCAGTATTTT. This codes for CASSVGQTGSTDTQYF.

The gene calls are TRBV5-1 and TRBJ2-5; D uncertain. Germline loops: CDR1 SGHRS, CDR2 YFSETQ. The CDR3 spans 13 residues. V lost 5 bases and J 3 bases, leaving 11 bases between the germline ends. The CDR3 loop is CASSSREEETQYF. The CDR3, as DNA: TGCGCCAGCAGTTCACGCGAGGAAGAGACCCAGTACTTC. The variable domain in full, with the rest retrieved from reference TRBV5-1 and TRBJ2-5, is KAGVTQTPRYLIKTRGQQVTLSCSPISGHRSVSWYQQTPGQGLQFLFEYFSETQRNKGNFPGRFSGRQFSNSRSEMNVSTLELGDSALYLCASSSREEETQYFGPGTRLLVL.

V gene TRBV6-4 combines with J gene TRBJ2-1, with 13 bases matching TRBD2. This CDR3 has 15 amino acids. The J segment lost 4 bases and the V segment lost 4 bases, leaving 1 base of the junction unmatched. Germline V CDR1 and CDR2: MRHNA, SNTAGT. The CDR3 DNA follows: TGTGCCAGCAGTGGGACTAGCGGGAGTTACAATGAGCAGTTCTTC. Its translation is CASSGTSGSYNEQFF.

This sequence joins TRBV5-6 and TRBJ2-1, with 7 bases aligning to TRBD1. CDR3 length equals 14 residues. J was trimmed by 1 base and V by 4 bases; bases with no gene match: 2. Germline V gives CDR1 SGHDT, CDR2 YYEEEE. The CDR3 protein is CASSLGQSYNEQFF. The CDR3 DNA reads as TGTGCCAGCAGCCTGGGACAGTCCTACAATGAGCAGTTCTTC.

This chain connects TRBV9 to TRBJ2-1, with TRBD2 matching 9 bases. The CDR3 length is 15 residues. The germline V gene has CDR1 SGDLS and CDR2 YYNGEE. V was pared by 4 bases and J by 3 bases, with 5 bases of the junction left unmatched. The CDR3 nucleotides read TGTGCCAGCAGCACCGGGACTAGCAGCTACAATGAGCAGTTCTTC. It translates to CASSTGTSSYNEQFF.

This clone has only one observation. The chain has TRBV5-1 and TRBJ1-4; TRBD1 matches at 7 bases. The V gene end was trimmed by 3 bases and the J gene end by 8 bases; junction bases not matched to a gene: 10. This CDR3 contains 15 residues. The germline V gene has CDR1 SGHRS and CDR2 YFSETQ. In DNA, the CDR3 is TGCGCCAGCAGCTACTCGTCAGGGGGTCTAGAAAAACTGTTTTTT. Its protein product is CASSYSSGGLEKLFF.

The chain uses TRBV27 and TRBJ1-2, with D unclear. V lost 6 bases and J lost 5, with 16 bases in between. Per germline, CDR1 MNHEY and CDR2 SMNVEV (reference sequence). This CDR3 has 14 amino acids. The CDR3 region has the DNA TGTGCCAGCAGCGAGAACCGGGTCTCGTATGGCTACACCTTC. Translating gives CASSENRVSYGYTF.

V gene TRBV6-2 or TRBV6-3 combines with J gene TRBJ1-3; TRBD1 is a possible D gene (5 bases). Germline V gene sequence: CDR1 MNHEY, CDR2 SVGEGT. V lost 1 base and J lost 2, with 6 bases in between. The CDR3 has 14 residues. This CDR3 reads CASSYLTAGNTIYF. The CDR3 DNA reads as TGTGCCAGCAGTTACTTGACAGCTGGAAACACCATATATTTT.

This sequence joins TRBV4-2 and TRBJ1-2; D unclear. Germline V gene sequence: CDR1 LGHNA, CDR2 YNFKEQ. Trimming stripped 0 bases from V and 4 bases from J, with 12 bases between. The CDR3 length is 15 residues. CDR3 sequence reads: CASSQDPPRGYGYTF. DNA of the CDR3: TGTGCCAGCAGCCAAGACCCCCCCCGGGGCTATGGCTACACCTTC.

The rearrangement joins TRBV5-4 to TRBJ2-7; 8 bases are shared with TRBD2. Germline V gene lookup returns CDR1 SGHNT and CDR2 YYREEE (reference sequence). V dropped 0 bases and J dropped 12; count of bases not matched to a gene: 8. This CDR3 contains 13 residues. The CDR3 sequence: CASSLVREGSLYF. The CDR3 region has the DNA TGTGCCAGCAGCTTGGTTCGGGAGGGTAGCTTGTACTTC.

This rearrangement joins TRBV6-1 to TRBJ1-1; possibly TRBD1 for D (5 bases). This CDR3 comprises 14 residues. Germline V gene lookup returns CDR1 MNHNS and CDR2 SASEGT. The germline V and J ends were trimmed by 2 bases and 2 bases, with 9 bases remaining between them. In nucleotides, the CDR3 is TGTGCCAGCAGTGAACTAAGGACAAACACTGAAGCTTTCTTT. It yields the protein CASSELRTNTEAFF.

The chain joins TRBV13 to TRBJ1-4; tentatively, D is TRBD1 (5 bases). CDR1 and CDR2 from the germline V gene are PRHDT and FYEKMQ (reference sequence). The CDR3 is made up of 14 amino acids. V was cut by 5 bases and J by 2 bases, with 9 bases left in between. The CDR3: CASSLRQTNEKLFF. In DNA, the CDR3 is TGTGCCAGCAGCCTTAGACAGACTAATGAAAAACTGTTTTTT. Supplemented by reference TRBV13 and TRBJ1-4, the full variable domain reads AAGVIQSPRHLIKEKRETATLKCYPIPRHDTVYWYQQGPGQDPQFLISFYEKMQSDKGSIPDRFSAQQFSDYHSELNMSSLELGDSALYFCASSLRQTNEKLFFGSGTQLSVL.